This TCR beta chain was obtained from a study of cytomegalovirus exposure and HLA in healthy donors. Study observations and caveats: Judged likely to be a sequencing artifact was a cluster of highly shared sequence variants.

V shed 3 bases and J 5 bases; nucleotides not matched to a gene: 10. The CDR3 is 15 residues long. Germline CDR1 is SGDLS and CDR2 is YYNGEE. The primer mix had 60 Vbeta and 13 Jbeta primers. The method was immunoSEQ multiplex PCR; TCRdb's version includes in-frame clones alone and lacks a portion of them. Of approximately 190,000 clones listed, around 85% are singletons. For this clone: The antigen is undetermined.

The V gene is TRBV9, the J gene TRBJ2-7; 8 bases agree with TRBD1. Material: PBMCs. This receptor was identified in a man aged 50-59 years in good health and CMV-seronegative. CDR3 nucleotides: TGTGCCAGCAGCGGATGGGCAGGGGGCTCAAACGAGCAGTACTTC. It yields the protein CASSGWAGGSNEQYF.